Presented here are 28 T cell receptor beta chains from one specimen sequenced in a study of blood T cell repertoires in COVID-19. Assay: immunoSEQ multiplex PCR; the TCRdb copy retains only in-frame clones and omits some. The sample has about 160,000 clones, 87% seen once; the top ten hold approximately 4.3%. Input material: PBMCs or T cells enriched from blood (not recorded which). The receptor set was obtained from a woman aged 40 to 50 who had been exposed to COVID-19.

The rearrangement uses TRBV6-5 and TRBJ2-5, with D possibly TRBD2 on 5 matching bases. This CDR3 region has 13 residues. V lost 4 bases, J lost 1 base, and 7 bases lay in between. Germline values: CDR1 MNHEY, CDR2 SVGAGI. In DNA, the CDR3 is TGTGCCAGCAGTTTCGGGATCCAAGAGACCCAGTACTTC. Translated: CASSFGIQETQYF.

V and J are TRBV4-2 and TRBJ2-5; 10 positions agree with TRBD1. J was trimmed by 5 bases and V by 5 bases; bases with no gene match: 8. This CDR3 has 15 amino acids. Germline V gene lookup returns CDR1 LGHNA and CDR2 YNFKEQ. The CDR3 DNA is TGTGCCAGCAGCGCCCGGGACAGGGGAGTGGAGACCCAGTACTTC. Its translation: CASSARDRGVETQYF.

Only one count was recorded for this clone. V gene TRBV3-1 (or the pseudogene TRBV3-2) combines with J gene TRBJ2-7; D remains unclear. The CDR3 has 14 amino acids. CDR1 and CDR2 from the germline V gene are LGHDT and YNNKEL (reference sequence). V was pared by 1 base and J by 0 bases, with 7 bases between. The CDR3 DNA reads TGTGCCAGCAGCCAAGGCAGAATCTCCTACGAGCAGTACTTC. Amino acid sequence: CASSQGRISYEQYF.

The rearrangement uses TRBV7-2 and TRBJ2-3; D not certain. V gave up 5 bases and J gave up 4 bases, with 7 bases separating them. This CDR3 is 12 amino acids long. The germline CDR1 and CDR2 sequences are SGHTA and FQGNSA. CDR3 bases: TGTGCCAGCAGCCCCATTTCAGATACGCAGTATTTT. The encoded protein is CASSPISDTQYF.

This chain links TRBV11-2 with TRBJ2-1, with 14 bases aligning to TRBD2. With 4 bases clipped from V and 10 bases from J, the junction kept 6 bases outside the gene matches. Germline lookup yields CDR1 SGHAT and CDR2 FQNNGV. This CDR3 region has 15 residues. The CDR3: CASSSGLAGAWEQFF. In DNA, the CDR3 is TGTGCCAGCAGCTCGGGACTAGCGGGGGCCTGGGAGCAGTTCTTC.

The rearrangement joins TRBV28 to TRBJ2-3; possibly TRBD1 for D (7 bases). The CDR3 consists of 15 residues. Looked up from germline, CDR1 is MDHEN and CDR2 is SYDVKM. Trimming pared 3 bases from V and 3 bases from J, leaving 13 bases between. The CDR3 DNA is TGTGCCAGCAGTTTGACAGGGCGGGGAACAGATACGCAGTATTTT. Its protein is CASSLTGRGTDTQYF.

This clone appeared a few times. The chain employs TRBV6-4 and TRBJ2-1; perhaps TRBD2 as D (5 bases). The CDR3 sequence is 16 residues long. Germline V gives CDR1 MRHNA, CDR2 SNTAGT. The V and J ends lost 0 bases and 2 bases respectively, with 11 bases between them. The CDR3, as DNA: TGTGCCAGCAGTGACTCATGGGAGAGGACCTACAATGAGCAGTTCTTC. It is translated as CASSDSWERTYNEQFF.

This chain connects TRBV5-5 to TRBJ1-4; D gene unclear. Trimming pared 2 bases from V and 6 bases from J, leaving 8 bases between. Germline assignment: CDR1 SGHKS and CDR2 YYEKEE (reference sequence). There are 13 residues in the CDR3. The CDR3 region is CASSFVSDEKLFF. The DNA for the CDR3 is TGTGCCAGCAGCTTCGTGTCTGATGAAAAACTGTTTTTT. The full variable domain, rest sourced from reference TRBV5-5 and TRBJ1-4, is DAGVTQSPTHLIKTRGQQVTLRCSPISGHKSVSWYQQVLGQGPQFIFQYYEKEERGRGNFPDRFSARQFPNYSSELNVNALLLGDSALYLCASSFVSDEKLFFGSGTQLSVL.

The rearrangement joins TRBV29-1 to TRBJ2-7, with TRBD1 matching 8 bases. This CDR3 region has 12 residues. The J segment lost 5 bases and the V segment lost 3 bases, leaving 3 bases of the junction unmatched. Germline CDR1 is SQVTM and CDR2 is ANQGSEA. CDR3 in DNA: TGCAGCGTTGACAGGGGGCGAGACGAGCAGTACTTC. This codes for CSVDRGRDEQYF.

The genes are TRBV6-5 and TRBJ2-1, with D maybe TRBD1 (5 bases). Trimming pared 2 bases from V and 6 bases from J, leaving 17 bases between. CDR1 and CDR2 from the germline V gene are MNHEY and SVGAGI. This CDR3 contains 16 residues. In DNA, the CDR3 is TGTGCCAGCAGTTACGCTCAGACCGGACATCCCAATGAGCAGTTCTTC. Translation: CASSYAQTGHPNEQFF.

To note about this clone: A read error may account for a junction end that differs from germline. The CDR3 DNA is TGTGCCAGCAGCTTAGCCCCGGGACTAGCGGGGGGTTCCAACTTC. Protein sequence: CASSLAPGLAGGSNF. The J gene is TRBJ2-5, the V gene TRBV7-6; TRBD2 matches at 15 bases. The CDR3 length is 15 residues. The germline V gene has CDR1 SGHVS and CDR2 FNYEAQ.

The sample holds many counts of this clone. This chain links TRBV7-8 with TRBJ2-7; no clear D gene. The CDR3 covers 14 residues. Germline loops: CDR1 SGHVS, CDR2 FQNEAQ. Trimming stripped 4 bases from V and 4 bases from J, with 14 bases between. The CDR3 region is CASSSAYAFYEQYF. The CDR3 coding sequence is TGTGCCAGCAGCTCCGCCTACGCGTTTTACGAGCAGTACTTC. Full variable domain (outside the CDR3, taken from reference TRBV7-8 and TRBJ2-7): GAGVSQSPRYKVAKRGQDVALRCDPISGHVSLFWYQQALGQGPEFLTYFQNEAQLDKSGLPSDRFFAERPEGSVSTLKIQRTQQEDSAVYLCASSSAYAFYEQYFGPGTRLTVT.

The chain employs TRBV3-1 (or the pseudogene TRBV3-2) and TRBJ2-5, with 8 bases matching TRBD2. After removal of 0 bases from V and 5 bases from J, the junction contained 11 bases not matched to a gene. Looked up from germline, CDR1 is LGHDT and CDR2 is YNNKEL (reference sequence). CDR3 size: 17 residues. The CDR3 here is CASSQEPGGAARETQYF. The CDR3 region has the DNA TGTGCCAGCAGCCAAGAACCCGGGGGGGCCGCTCGGGAGACCCAGTACTTC.

J is TRBJ1-1 and V is TRBV9; a possible D gene is TRBD1 (6 bases). The germline gives CDR1 SGDLS, CDR2 YYNGEE. Trimming took 9 bases from V and 4 from J, leaving 13 bases between them. This CDR3 is 12 amino acids long. The CDR3 loop reads CATTQGLTEAFF. DNA of the CDR3: TGTGCCACCACACAGGGTCTCACTGAAGCTTTCTTT. Filled out from reference TRBV9 and TRBJ1-1, the complete variable domain reads DSGVTQTPKHLITATGQRVTLRCSPRSGDLSVYWYQQSLDQGLQFLIQYYNGEERAKGNILERFSAQQFPDLHSELNLSSLELGDSALYFCATTQGLTEAFFGQGTRLTVV.

This sequence joins TRBV7-2 and TRBJ2-3, with TRBD2 matching over 11 bases. The V segment lost 4 bases and the J segment 2 bases; nucleotides outside the gene matches: 11. Germline assignment: CDR1 SGHTA and CDR2 FQGNSA. CDR3 length equals 18 residues. CDR3 DNA sequence: TGTGCCAGCAGCTCCCACTCTAGACTAGCGGGGCCCACAGATACGCAGTATTTT. Amino acid sequence: CASSSHSRLAGPTDTQYF. Combining the CDR3 with reference TRBV7-2 and TRBJ2-3 gives the whole variable domain GAGVSQSPSNKVTEKGKDVELRCDPISGHTALYWYRQSLGQGLEFLIYFQGNSAPDKSGLPSDRFSAERTGGSVSTLTIQRTQQEDSAVYLCASSSHSRLAGPTDTQYFGPGTRLTVL.

This rearrangement joins TRBV7-6 to TRBJ2-2; D is undetermined. Trimming took 1 base from V and 7 from J, leaving 4 bases between them. The germline gives CDR1 SGHVS, CDR2 FNYEAQ. The CDR3 has 12 amino acids. CDR3 region: CASSLGDGELFF. Here the CDR3 DNA reads TGTGCCAGCAGCTTAGGCGACGGGGAGCTGTTTTTT.

In its sample, this clone was seen once. The junction departs from the called germline gene at one end, perhaps through a read error. The chain's CDR3 is CASSLKGRTGLEEFF. The CDR3 nucleotides are TGTGCCAGCAGTTTAAAGGGGCGGACAGGGCTTGAGGAGTTCTTC. This chain joins TRBV28 and TRBJ2-1; 8 bases map to TRBD1. Germline V lookup: CDR1 MDHEN, CDR2 SYDVKM. The CDR3 runs to 15 residues.

This chain uses TRBV9 with TRBJ2-1; D is unclear. CDR1 SGDLS and CDR2 YYNGEE come from the germline V gene. Trimming left V 0 bases short and J 13 bases short, with 14 bases between. The length of the CDR3 is 13 residues. This CDR3 is CASSVAEVTLQFF. For the CDR3, the DNA is TGTGCCAGCAGCGTAGCTGAGGTGACCCTCCAGTTCTTC.

The chain joins TRBV19 to TRBJ1-3, with unresolved D. This CDR3 comprises 14 residues. Trimming took 3 bases from V and 2 from J, leaving 8 bases between them. Looked up from germline, CDR1 is LNHDA and CDR2 is SQIVND (reference sequence). The CDR3: CASSIPRTGNTIYF. The CDR3 coding sequence is TGTGCCAGTAGTATCCCGAGGACTGGAAACACCATATATTTT. Full variable domain (remainder filled in from reference TRBV19 and TRBJ1-3): DGGITQSPKYLFRKEGQNVTLSCEQNLNHDAMYWYRQDPGQGLRLIYYSQIVNDFQKGDIAEGYSVSREKKESFPLTVTSAQKNPTAFYLCASSIPRTGNTIYFGEGSWLTVV.

The chain recombines TRBV18 with TRBJ1-1; D might be TRBD1 (5 bases). With 3 bases removed from V and 4 bases from J, the gap between germline ends came to 18 bases. Germline lookup yields CDR1 KGHSH and CDR2 LQKENI. This CDR3 region has 16 residues. In DNA form, the CDR3 reads TGTGCCAGCTCACCCGCGGGGACGGTCCGCGGCACTGAAGCTTTCTTT. Its translation: CASSPAGTVRGTEAFF.

This chain connects TRBV10-1 to TRBJ2-1; no clear D. CDR3 length: 12 residues. The germline CDR1 and CDR2 sequences are WNHNN and SYGVQD (reference sequence). Trimming cost V 8 bases and J 9 bases, with 14 bases left between them. The CDR3 loop reads CASRSVTGEQFF. The DNA of the CDR3 is TGCGCCAGCCGTTCGGTAACGGGTGAGCAGTTCTTC.

This chain connects TRBV7-9 to TRBJ2-3; D gene unclear. This CDR3 comprises 12 residues. Per the germline V gene, CDR1 is SEHNR and CDR2 is FQNEAQ (reference sequence). With 5 bases removed from V and 8 bases from J, the gap between germline ends came to 11 bases. The CDR3 DNA reads TGTGCCAGCAGCCCGCTAGAAACTACGCAGTATTTT. Translated, it gives CASSPLETTQYF. The entire variable domain, with the rest obtained from reference TRBV7-9 and TRBJ2-3, is as follows: DTGVSQNPRHKITKRGQNVTFRCDPISEHNRLYWYRQTLGQGPEFLTYFQNEAQLEKSRLLSDRFSAERPKGSFSTLEIQRTEQGDSAMYLCASSPLETTQYFGPGTRLTVL.

V gene TRBV12-5 combines with J gene TRBJ2-5; D is undetermined. V shed 3 bases and J shed 5 bases, with 7 bases lying between them. Germline V gene data show CDR1 as LGHNT and CDR2 as FRNRAP. This CDR3 has 12 amino acids. The CDR3 sequence: CASGFVEETQYF. Written as DNA, the CDR3 is TGTGCTAGTGGTTTTGTGGAGGAGACCCAGTACTTC.

The CDR3 coding sequence is TGCGCCAGCAGCCACCGGACAGACTACAATGAGCAGTTCTTC. Encoded protein: CASSHRTDYNEQFF. This chain joins TRBV4-1 and TRBJ2-1; D might be TRBD1 (6 bases). Germline assignment: CDR1 MGHRA and CDR2 YSYEKL. V was clipped by 3 bases and J by 3 bases, with 9 bases between them. The CDR3 loop spans 14 amino acids.

The V and J genes are TRBV13 and TRBJ1-2; 9 nucleotides line up with TRBD1. Trimming took 5 bases from V and 4 from J; bases not matched to a gene: 11. CDR3 length: 16 amino acids. Germline lookup yields CDR1 PRHDT and CDR2 FYEKMQ (reference sequence). The DNA for the CDR3 is TGTGCCAGCAGCCAAATCCGGACAGGGGATGTCTATGGCTACACCTTC. Encoded protein: CASSQIRTGDVYGYTF. Variable domain in full (rest from reference TRBV13 and TRBJ1-2): AAGVIQSPRHLIKEKRETATLKCYPIPRHDTVYWYQQGPGQDPQFLISFYEKMQSDKGSIPDRFSAQQFSDYHSELNMSSLELGDSALYFCASSQIRTGDVYGYTFGSGTRLTVV.

The CDR3 DNA follows: TGTGCCAGCAGTTTAAGAGGAGATACGCAGTATTTT. Translation gives CASSLRGDTQYF. The V call is TRBV28, the J call TRBJ2-3; D not certain. Between the trimmed V and J ends, which lost 2 bases and 5 bases, there was a span of 5 bases. This CDR3 comprises 12 residues. Germline V lookup: CDR1 MDHEN, CDR2 SYDVKM.

This rearrangement joins TRBV6-5 to TRBJ1-6; a weak D match, TRBD1 (5 bases). V lost 4 bases, J lost 6 bases, and 10 bases lay in between. This CDR3 has 14 amino acids. Looked up from germline, CDR1 is MNHEY and CDR2 is SVGAGI. This CDR3 is CASSSRGANSPLHF. In nucleotides, the CDR3 is TGTGCCAGCAGTTCAAGGGGCGCTAATTCACCCCTCCACTTT.

V gene TRBV3-1 (or the pseudogene TRBV3-2) combines with J gene TRBJ1-5; 7 nucleotides line up with TRBD1. J lost 7 bases, V lost 1 base, and 4 bases had no gene match. This CDR3 is 14 amino acids long. Germline V gives CDR1 LGHDT, CDR2 YNNKEL (reference sequence). In DNA form, the CDR3 reads TGTGCCAGCAGCCAAGGACAGGGCTCCCAGCCCCAGCATTTT. Amino acid sequence: CASSQGQGSQPQHF.